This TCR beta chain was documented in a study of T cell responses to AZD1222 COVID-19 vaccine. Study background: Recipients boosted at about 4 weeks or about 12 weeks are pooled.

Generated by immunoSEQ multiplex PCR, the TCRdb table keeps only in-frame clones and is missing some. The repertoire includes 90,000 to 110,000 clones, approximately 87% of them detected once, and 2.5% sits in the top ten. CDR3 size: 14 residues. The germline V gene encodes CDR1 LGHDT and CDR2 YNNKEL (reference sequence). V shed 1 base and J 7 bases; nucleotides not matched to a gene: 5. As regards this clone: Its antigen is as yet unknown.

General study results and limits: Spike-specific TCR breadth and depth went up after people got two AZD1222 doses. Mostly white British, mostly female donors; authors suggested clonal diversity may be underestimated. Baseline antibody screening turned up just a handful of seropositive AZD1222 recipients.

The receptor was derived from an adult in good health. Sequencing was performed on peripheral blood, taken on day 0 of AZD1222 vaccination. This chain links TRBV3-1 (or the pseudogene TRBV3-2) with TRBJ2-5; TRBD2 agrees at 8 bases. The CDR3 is CASSQVGLAGTQYF. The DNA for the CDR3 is TGTGCCAGCAGCCAAGTAGGACTAGCAGGGACCCAGTACTTC.